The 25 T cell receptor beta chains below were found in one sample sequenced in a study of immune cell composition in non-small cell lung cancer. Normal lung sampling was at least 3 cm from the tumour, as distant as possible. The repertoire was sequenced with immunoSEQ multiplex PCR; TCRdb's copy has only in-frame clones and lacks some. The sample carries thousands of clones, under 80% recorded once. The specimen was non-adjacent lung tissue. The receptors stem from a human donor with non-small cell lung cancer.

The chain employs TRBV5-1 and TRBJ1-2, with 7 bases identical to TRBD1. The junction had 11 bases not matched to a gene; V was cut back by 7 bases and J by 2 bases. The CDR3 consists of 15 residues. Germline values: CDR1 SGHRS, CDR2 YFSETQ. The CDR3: CASGAGQATNYGYTF. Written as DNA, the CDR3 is TGCGCCAGCGGTGCTGGACAGGCGACGAACTATGGCTACACCTTC.

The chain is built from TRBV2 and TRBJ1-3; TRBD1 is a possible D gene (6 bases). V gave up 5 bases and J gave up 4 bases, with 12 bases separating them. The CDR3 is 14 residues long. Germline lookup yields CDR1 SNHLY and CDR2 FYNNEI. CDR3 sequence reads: CASSLNRAGNTIYF. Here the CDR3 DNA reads TGTGCCAGCAGTCTAAACAGGGCCGGAAACACCATATATTTT.

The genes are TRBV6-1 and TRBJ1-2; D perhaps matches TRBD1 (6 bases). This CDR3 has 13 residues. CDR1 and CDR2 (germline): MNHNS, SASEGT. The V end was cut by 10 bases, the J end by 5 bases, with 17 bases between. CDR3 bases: TGTGCCATTCTAAGGGACATTGCTTATGGCTACACCTTC. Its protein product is CAILRDIAYGYTF.

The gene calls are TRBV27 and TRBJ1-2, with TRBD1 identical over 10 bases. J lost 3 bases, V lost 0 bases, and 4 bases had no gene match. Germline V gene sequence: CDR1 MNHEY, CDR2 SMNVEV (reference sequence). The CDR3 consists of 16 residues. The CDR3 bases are TGTGCCAGCAGTTTATCTCCGACAGGGGGCTACTATGGCTACACCTTC. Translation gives CASSLSPTGGYYGYTF.

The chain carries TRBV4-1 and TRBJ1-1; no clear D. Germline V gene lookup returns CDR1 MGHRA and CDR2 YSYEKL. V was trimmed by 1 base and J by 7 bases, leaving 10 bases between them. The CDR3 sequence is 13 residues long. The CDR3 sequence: CASSQVITGEAFF. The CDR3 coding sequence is TGCGCCAGCAGCCAAGTCATAACGGGTGAAGCTTTCTTT.

This CDR3 is CASTNRGTGMWPQHF. For the CDR3, the DNA is TGTGCCAGCACAAATAGGGGGACAGGGATGTGGCCCCAGCATTTT. This chain joins TRBV28 and TRBJ1-5, with TRBD1 matching over 9 bases. The CDR3 is 15 amino acids. Germline V gives CDR1 MDHEN, CDR2 SYDVKM. V lost 7 bases, J lost 9 bases, and 13 bases stayed unmatched.

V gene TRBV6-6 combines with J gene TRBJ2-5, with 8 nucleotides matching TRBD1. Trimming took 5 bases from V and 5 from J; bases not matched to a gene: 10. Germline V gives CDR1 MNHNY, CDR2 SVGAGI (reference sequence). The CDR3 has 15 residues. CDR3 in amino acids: CASSTGQGGAETQYF. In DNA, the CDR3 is TGTGCCAGCAGTACCGGACAGGGAGGAGCGGAGACCCAGTACTTC.

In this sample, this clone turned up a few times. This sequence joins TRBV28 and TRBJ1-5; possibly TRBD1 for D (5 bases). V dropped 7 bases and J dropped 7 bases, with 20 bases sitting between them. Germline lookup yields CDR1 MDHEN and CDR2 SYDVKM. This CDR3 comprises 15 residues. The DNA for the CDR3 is TGTGCCAGCACCGGGGGAGGAGGGCCAGGGCAGCCCCAGCATTTT. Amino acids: CASTGGGGPGQPQHF. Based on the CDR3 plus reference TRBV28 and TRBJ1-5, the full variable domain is DVKVTQSSRYLVKRTGEKVFLECVQDMDHENMFWYRQDPGLGLRLIYFSYDVKMKEKGDIPEGYSVSREKKERFSLILESASTNQTSMYLCASTGGGGPGQPQHFGDGTRLSIL.

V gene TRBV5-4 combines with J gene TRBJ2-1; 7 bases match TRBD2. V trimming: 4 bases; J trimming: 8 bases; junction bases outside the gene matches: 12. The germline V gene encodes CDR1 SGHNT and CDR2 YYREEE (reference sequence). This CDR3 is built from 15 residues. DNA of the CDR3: TGTGCCAGCAGCGGACCGCGGGGGACCCGGGATGAGCAGTTCTTC. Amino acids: CASSGPRGTRDEQFF.

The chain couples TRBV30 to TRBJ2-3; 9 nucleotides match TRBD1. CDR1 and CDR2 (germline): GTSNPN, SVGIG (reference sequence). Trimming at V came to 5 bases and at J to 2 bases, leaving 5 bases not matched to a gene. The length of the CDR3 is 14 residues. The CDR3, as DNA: TGTGCCTGGGGGGGGGACAGGGCCACAGATACGCAGTATTTT. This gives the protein CAWGGDRATDTQYF.

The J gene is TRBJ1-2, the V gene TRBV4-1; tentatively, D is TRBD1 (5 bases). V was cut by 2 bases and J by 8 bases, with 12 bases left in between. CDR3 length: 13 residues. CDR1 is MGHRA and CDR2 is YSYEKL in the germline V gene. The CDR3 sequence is CASSQLGEIGYTF. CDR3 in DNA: TGCGCCAGCAGCCAATTAGGGGAAATAGGCTACACCTTC.

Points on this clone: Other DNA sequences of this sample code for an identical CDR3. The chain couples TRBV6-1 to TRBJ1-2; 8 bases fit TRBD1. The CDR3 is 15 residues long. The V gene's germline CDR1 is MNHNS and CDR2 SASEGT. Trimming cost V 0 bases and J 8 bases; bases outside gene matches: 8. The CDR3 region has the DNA TGTGCCAGCAGTGAAGCGCCGAGGACAGGGAGAGGCTACACCTTC. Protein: CASSEAPRTGRGYTF.

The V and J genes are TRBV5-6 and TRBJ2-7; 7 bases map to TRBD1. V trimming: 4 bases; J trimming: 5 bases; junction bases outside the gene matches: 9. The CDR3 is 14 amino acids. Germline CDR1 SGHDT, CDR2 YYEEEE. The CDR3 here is CASSPRQGYDEQYF. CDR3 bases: TGTGCCAGCAGCCCTAGACAGGGTTATGACGAGCAGTACTTC.

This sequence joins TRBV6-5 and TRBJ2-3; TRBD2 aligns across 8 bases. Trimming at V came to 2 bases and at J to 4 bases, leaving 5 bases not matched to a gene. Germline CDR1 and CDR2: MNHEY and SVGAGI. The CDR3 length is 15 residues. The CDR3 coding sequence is TGTGCCAGCAGTTACAGCGGGGGCCTGGCAGATACGCAGTATTTT. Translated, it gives CASSYSGGLADTQYF.

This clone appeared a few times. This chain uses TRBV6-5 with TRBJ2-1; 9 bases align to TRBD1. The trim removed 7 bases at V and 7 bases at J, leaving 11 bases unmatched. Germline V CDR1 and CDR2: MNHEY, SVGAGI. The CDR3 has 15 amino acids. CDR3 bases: TGTGCCAGCAAGAGAACGGGACAGGGTGGAAATGAGCAGTTCTTC. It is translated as CASKRTGQGGNEQFF.

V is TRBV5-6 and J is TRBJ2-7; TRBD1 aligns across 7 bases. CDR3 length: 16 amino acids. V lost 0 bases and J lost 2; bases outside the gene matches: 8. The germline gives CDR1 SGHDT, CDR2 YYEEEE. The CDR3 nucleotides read TGTGCCAGCAGCTTGGCTTGGGACAGTTGGGCCTACGAGCAGTACTTC. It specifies CASSLAWDSWAYEQYF.

This chain's CDR3 is CASSTQGTNEKLFF. The CDR3, as DNA: TGTGCCAGCAGCACCCAGGGGACTAATGAAAAACTGTTTTTT. The rearrangement links TRBV5-5 to TRBJ1-4; a weak D match, TRBD1 (6 bases). The CDR3 consists of 14 residues. CDR1 and CDR2 (germline): SGHKS, YYEKEE (reference sequence). Deletions cut 4 bases from V and 2 bases from J, with 9 bases between.

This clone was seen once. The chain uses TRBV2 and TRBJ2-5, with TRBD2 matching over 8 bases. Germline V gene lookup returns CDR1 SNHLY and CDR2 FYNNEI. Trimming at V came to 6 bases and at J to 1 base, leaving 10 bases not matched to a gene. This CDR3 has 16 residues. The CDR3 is CASSPPGLGLQETQYF. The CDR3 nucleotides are TGTGCCAGCAGCCCCCCGGGACTAGGCCTCCAAGAGACCCAGTACTTC.

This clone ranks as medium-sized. In nucleotides, the CDR3 is TGTGCCAGCAGCTTAGTCGGACAGGGACAGTATTTT. Its translation is CASSLVGQGQYF. V usage is TRBV7-9 and J usage is TRBJ2-3; 8 nucleotides match TRBD1. The CDR3 contains 12 residues. Germline V gives CDR1 SEHNR, CDR2 FQNEAQ (reference sequence). Trimming removed 1 base from V and 12 bases from J; junction bases left unmatched: 3. The full variable domain, its missing parts supplied by reference TRBV7-9 and TRBJ2-3, is DTGVSQNPRHKITKRGQNVTFRCDPISEHNRLYWYRQTLGQGPEFLTYFQNEAQLEKSRLLSDRFSAERPKGSFSTLEIQRTEQGDSAMYLCASSLVGQGQYFGPGTRLTVL.

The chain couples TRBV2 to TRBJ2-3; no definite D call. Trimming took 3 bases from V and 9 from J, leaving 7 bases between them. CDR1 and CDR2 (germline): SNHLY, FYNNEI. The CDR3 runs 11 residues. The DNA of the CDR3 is TGTGCCAGCAGTGATGGTAGAACGCAGTATTTT. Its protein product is CASSDGRTQYF.

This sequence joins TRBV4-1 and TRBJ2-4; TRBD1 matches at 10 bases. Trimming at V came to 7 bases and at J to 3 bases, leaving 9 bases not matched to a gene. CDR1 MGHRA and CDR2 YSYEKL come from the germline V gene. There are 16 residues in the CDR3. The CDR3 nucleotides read TGCGCCAGCACCCCGACAGGGGGCCTGGTCAAAAACATTCAGTACTTC. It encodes CASTPTGGLVKNIQYF.

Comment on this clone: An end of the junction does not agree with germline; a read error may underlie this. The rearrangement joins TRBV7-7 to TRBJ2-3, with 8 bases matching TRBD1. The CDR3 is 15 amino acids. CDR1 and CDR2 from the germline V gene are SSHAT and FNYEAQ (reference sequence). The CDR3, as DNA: TGTGCTAGCAGCTTAGGGACAGGACGCACAGATACGCAGTATTTT. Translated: CASSLGTGRTDTQYF.

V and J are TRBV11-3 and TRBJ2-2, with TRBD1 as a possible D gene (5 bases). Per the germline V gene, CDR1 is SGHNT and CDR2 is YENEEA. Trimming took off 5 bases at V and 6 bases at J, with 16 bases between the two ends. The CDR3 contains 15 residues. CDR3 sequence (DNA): TGTGCCAGCAGCCCGAGCCTTTGGGGCGCCGGGGAGCTGTTTTTT. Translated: CASSPSLWGAGELFF.

In nucleotides, the CDR3 is TGTGCCAGCAGTGACGGACAGGAGAATTCACCCCTCCACTTT. Its protein is CASSDGQENSPLHF. The genes are TRBV6-1 and TRBJ1-6; 7 bases map to TRBD1. After removal of 3 bases from V and 7 bases from J, the junction contained 3 bases not matched to a gene. The CDR3 totals 14 residues. Germline V gene data show CDR1 as MNHNS and CDR2 as SASEGT.

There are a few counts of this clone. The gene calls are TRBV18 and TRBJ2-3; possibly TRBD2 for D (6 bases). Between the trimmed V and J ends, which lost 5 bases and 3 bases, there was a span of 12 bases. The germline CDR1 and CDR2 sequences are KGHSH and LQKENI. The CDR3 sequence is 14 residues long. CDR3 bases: TGTGCCAGCTCAAAAGATGCGGGGACAGATACGCAGTATTTT. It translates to CASSKDAGTDTQYF.